This T cell receptor beta chain appears in the sequencing data of a study of a mutant IDH1 vaccine in newly diagnosed glioma. Study overall: Investigators started vaccination 4-6 weeks after radiotherapy alone, or with temozolomide cycles.

Some clones are missing from TCRdb's copy, which holds only in-frame ones; the method was immunoSEQ multiplex PCR. The sample contains approximately 47,000 clones, 88% of which appear only once. Note on this clone: As yet, its antigen is unknown.

V gave up 7 bases and J gave up 8 bases, with 15 bases separating them. The CDR3 extends over 12 amino acids. Germline V CDR1 and CDR2: SQVTM, ANQGSEA. Time point: week 35, safety follow-up. Doses comprised 300 ug of mutant IDH1 20-mer peptide each, plus topical imiquimod. The chain links TRBV29-1 to TRBJ1-5; D possibly corresponds to TRBD1 (5 bases). The TCR sequence derives from a woman in her forties with glioma. The source was PBMCs, collected from a glioma patient whose treatment included an IDH1 peptide vaccine. The CDR3 protein is CSARAGDEPQHF. For the CDR3, the DNA is TGCAGCGCCCGTGCGGGGGACGAGCCCCAGCATTTT. The full variable domain, rest sourced from reference TRBV29-1 and TRBJ1-5, is SAVISQKPSRDICQRGTSLTIQCQVDSQVTMMFWYRQQPGQSLTLIATANQGSEATYESGFVIDKFPISRPNLTFSTLTVSNMSPEDSSIYLCSARAGDEPQHFGDGTRLSIL.